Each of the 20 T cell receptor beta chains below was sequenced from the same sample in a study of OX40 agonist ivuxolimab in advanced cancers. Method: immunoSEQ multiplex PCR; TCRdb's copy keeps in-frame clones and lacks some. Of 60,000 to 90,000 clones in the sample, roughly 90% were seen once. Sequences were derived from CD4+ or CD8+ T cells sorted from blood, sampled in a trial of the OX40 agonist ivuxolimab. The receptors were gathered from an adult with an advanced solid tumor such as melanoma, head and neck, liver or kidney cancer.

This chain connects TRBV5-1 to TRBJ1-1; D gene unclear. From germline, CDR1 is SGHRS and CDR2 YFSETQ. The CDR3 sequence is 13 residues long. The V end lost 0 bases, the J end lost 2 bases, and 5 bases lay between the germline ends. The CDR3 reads CASSLEFNTEAFF. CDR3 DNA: TGCGCCAGCAGCTTGGAGTTCAACACTGAAGCTTTCTTT.

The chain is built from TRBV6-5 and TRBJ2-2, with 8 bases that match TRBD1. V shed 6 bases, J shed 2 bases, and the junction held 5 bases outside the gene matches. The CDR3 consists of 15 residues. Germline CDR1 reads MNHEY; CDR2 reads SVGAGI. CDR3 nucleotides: TGTGCCAGCAGGAGACAGGGGACTAACACCGGGGAGCTGTTTTTT. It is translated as CASRRQGTNTGELFF.

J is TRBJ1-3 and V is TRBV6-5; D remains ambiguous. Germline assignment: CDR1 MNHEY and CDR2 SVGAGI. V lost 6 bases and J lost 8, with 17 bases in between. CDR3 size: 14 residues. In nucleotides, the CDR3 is TGTGCCAGCAGATCCTCCCTAATCGCGTACACCATATATTTT. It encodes CASRSSLIAYTIYF.

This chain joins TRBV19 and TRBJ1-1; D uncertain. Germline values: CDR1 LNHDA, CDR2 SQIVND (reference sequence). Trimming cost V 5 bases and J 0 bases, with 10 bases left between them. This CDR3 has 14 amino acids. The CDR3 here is CASSAQNLNTEAFF. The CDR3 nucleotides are TGTGCCAGTAGTGCACAGAACCTGAACACTGAAGCTTTCTTT.

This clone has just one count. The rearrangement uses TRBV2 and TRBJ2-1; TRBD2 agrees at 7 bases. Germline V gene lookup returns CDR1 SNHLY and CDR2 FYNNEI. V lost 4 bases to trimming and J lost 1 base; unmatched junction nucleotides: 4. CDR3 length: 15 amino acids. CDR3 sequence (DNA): TGTGCCAGCAGTGTCGGCGGGAGTTCCTACAATGAGCAGTTCTTC. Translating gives CASSVGGSSYNEQFF.

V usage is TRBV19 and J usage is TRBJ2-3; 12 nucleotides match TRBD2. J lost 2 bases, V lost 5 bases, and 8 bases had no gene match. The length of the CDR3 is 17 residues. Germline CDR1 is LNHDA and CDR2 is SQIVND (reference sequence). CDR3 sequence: CASSPRTSGTSTDTQYF. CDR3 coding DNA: TGTGCCAGTAGTCCCCGGACTAGCGGGACATCCACAGATACGCAGTATTTT.

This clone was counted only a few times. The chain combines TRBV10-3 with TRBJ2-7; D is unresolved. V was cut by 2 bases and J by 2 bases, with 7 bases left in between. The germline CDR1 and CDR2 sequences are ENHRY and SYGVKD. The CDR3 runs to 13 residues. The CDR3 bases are TGTGCCATCAGTGAGGGGGTTCCCTACGAGCAGTACTTC. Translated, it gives CAISEGVPYEQYF.

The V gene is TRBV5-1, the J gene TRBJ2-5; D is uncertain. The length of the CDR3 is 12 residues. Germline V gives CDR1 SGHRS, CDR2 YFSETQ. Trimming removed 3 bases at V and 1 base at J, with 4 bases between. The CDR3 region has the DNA TGCGCCAGCAGCTCCCTCCAAGAGACCCAGTACTTC. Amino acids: CASSSLQETQYF.

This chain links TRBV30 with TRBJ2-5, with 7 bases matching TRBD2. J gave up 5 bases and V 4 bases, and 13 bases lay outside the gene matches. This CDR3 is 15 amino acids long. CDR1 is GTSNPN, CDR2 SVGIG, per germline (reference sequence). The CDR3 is CAWTQGLMGVETQYF. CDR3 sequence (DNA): TGTGCCTGGACTCAGGGACTAATGGGTGTCGAGACCCAGTACTTC.

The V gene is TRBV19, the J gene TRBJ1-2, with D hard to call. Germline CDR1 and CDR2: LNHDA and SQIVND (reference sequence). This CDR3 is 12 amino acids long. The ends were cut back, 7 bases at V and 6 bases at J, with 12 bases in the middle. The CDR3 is CASIGQENGYTF. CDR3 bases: TGTGCCAGTATCGGGCAGGAGAATGGCTACACCTTC.

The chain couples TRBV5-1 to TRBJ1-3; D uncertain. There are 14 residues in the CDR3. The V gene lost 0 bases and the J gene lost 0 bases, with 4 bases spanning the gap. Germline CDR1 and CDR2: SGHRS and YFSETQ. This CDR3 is CASSLGSSGNTIYF. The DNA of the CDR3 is TGCGCCAGCAGCTTGGGCAGCTCTGGAAACACCATATATTTT. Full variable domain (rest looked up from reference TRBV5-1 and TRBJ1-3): KAGVTQTPRYLIKTRGQQVTLSCSPISGHRSVSWYQQTPGQGLQFLFEYFSETQRNKGNFPGRFSGRQFSNSRSEMNVSTLELGDSALYLCASSLGSSGNTIYFGEGSWLTVV.

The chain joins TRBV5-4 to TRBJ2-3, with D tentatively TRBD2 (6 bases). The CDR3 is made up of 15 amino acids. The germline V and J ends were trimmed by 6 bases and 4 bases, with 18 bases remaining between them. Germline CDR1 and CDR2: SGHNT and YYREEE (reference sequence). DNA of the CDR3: TGTGCCAGCACCTCGAGGACGGGACTTGCAGATACGCAGTATTTT. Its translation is CASTSRTGLADTQYF.

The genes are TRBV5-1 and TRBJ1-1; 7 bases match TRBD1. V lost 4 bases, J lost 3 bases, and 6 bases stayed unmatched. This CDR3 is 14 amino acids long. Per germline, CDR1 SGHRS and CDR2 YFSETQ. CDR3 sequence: CASSQQTGDTEAFF. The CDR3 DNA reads TGCGCCAGCAGCCAACAAACAGGGGACACTGAAGCTTTCTTT.

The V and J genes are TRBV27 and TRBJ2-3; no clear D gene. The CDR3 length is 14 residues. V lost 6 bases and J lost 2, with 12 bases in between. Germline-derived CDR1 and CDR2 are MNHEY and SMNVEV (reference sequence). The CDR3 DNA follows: TGTGCCAGCAGGTGGCAGGCCTACACAGATACGCAGTATTTT. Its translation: CASRWQAYTDTQYF.

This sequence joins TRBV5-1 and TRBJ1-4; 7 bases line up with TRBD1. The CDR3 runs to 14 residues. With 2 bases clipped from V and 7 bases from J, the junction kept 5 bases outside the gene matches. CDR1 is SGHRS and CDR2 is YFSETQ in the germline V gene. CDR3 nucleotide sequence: TGCGCCAGCAGCTTTACCTGGGACAGTGAAAAACTGTTTTTT. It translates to CASSFTWDSEKLFF.

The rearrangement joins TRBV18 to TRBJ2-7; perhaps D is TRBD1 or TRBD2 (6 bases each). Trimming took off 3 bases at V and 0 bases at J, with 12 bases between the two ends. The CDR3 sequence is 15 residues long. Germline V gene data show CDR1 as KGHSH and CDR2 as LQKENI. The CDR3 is CASSPEGGASYEQYF. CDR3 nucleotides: TGTGCCAGCTCACCGGAGGGGGGCGCCTCCTACGAGCAGTACTTC.

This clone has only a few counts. The chain's CDR3 is CASRQQGSGYTF. The DNA of the CDR3 is TGCGCCAGCAGGCAGCAGGGAAGTGGCTACACCTTC. This rearrangement joins TRBV10-2 to TRBJ1-2; TRBD1 might be the D (5 bases). The V end was cut by 6 bases, the J end by 7 bases, with 12 bases between. The germline gives CDR1 WSHSY, CDR2 SAAADI. The CDR3 loop spans 12 amino acids.

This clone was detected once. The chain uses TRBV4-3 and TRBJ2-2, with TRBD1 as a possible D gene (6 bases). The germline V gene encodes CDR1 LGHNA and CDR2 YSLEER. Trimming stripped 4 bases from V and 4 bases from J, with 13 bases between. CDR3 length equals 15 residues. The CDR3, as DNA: TGCGCCAGCAGCCCCGAGGGACACTTCACCGGGGAGCTGTTTTTT. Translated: CASSPEGHFTGELFF.

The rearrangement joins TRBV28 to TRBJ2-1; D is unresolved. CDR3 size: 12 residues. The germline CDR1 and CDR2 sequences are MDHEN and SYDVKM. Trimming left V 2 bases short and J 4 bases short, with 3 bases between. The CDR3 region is CASSLLYNEQFF. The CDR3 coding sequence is TGTGCCAGCAGTTTACTGTACAATGAGCAGTTCTTC.

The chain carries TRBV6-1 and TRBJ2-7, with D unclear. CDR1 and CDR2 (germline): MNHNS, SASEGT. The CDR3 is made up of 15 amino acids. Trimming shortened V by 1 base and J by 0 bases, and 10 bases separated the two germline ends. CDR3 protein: CASSEVGPSSYEQYF. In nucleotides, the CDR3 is TGTGCCAGCAGTGAAGTAGGACCCTCCTCCTACGAGCAGTACTTC.